Listed here is a single T cell receptor beta chain. This record comes from a study of CD8+ T cells in alopecia areata. This CDR3 is built from 13 residues. CDR1 and CDR2 (germline): SQVTM, ANQGSEA. V shed 6 bases and J shed 6 bases, with 17 bases lying between them. In each case, RNA was isolated and then reverse transcribed into cDNA as the sequencing template. Sequenced by immunoSEQ multiplex PCR; TCRdb stores in-frame clones only, minus some. The table has some 200,000 clones, around three fifths seen once. Treatment described: oral pan-JAK inhibitor, 5-10 mg twice daily. Sequencing was performed on CD4+ T cells sorted from blood, taken at week 4, from a patient treated with tofacitinib. The gene calls are TRBV29-1 and TRBJ1-2, with D possibly being TRBD1 (6 bases). The sequence came from a human donor with alopecia areata. The CDR3 sequence: CSVVGPGANGYTF. The CDR3 DNA sequence: TGCAGCGTCGTCGGACCGGGGGCCAATGGCTACACCTTC. Filled out from reference TRBV29-1 and TRBJ1-2, the complete variable domain reads SAVISQKPSRDICQRGTSLTIQCQVDSQVTMMFWYRQQPGQSLTLIATANQGSEATYESGFVIDKFPISRPNLTFSTLTVSNMSPEDSSIYLCSVVGPGANGYTFGSGTRLTVV.